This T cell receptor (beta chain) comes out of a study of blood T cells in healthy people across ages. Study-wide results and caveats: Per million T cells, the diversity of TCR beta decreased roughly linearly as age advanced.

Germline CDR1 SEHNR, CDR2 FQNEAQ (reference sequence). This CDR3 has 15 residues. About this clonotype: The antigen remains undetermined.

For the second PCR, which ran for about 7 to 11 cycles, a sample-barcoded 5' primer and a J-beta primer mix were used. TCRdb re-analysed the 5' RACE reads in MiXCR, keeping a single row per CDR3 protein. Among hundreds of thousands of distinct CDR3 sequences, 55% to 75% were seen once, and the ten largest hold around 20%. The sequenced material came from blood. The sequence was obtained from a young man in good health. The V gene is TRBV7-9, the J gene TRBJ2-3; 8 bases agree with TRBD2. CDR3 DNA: TGTGTCTCTGAAGGCCCAGCGGGAGTTGGAGATACGCAGTATTTT. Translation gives CVSEGPAGVGDTQYF.